This T cell receptor (beta chain) was sequenced during a study of blood T cells in healthy people across ages. Then a second PCR, running roughly 6 to 12 cycles, was carried out with a sample-barcoded 5' primer and a J-beta primer mix. TCRdb processed the 5' RACE reads anew with MiXCR; each CDR3 protein has one entry. The data contain approximately 1.5 million distinct CDR3 sequences, about 35% of them singletons. The germline V gene encodes CDR1 ENHRY and CDR2 SYGVKD. V lost 6 bases, J lost 8 bases, and 17 bases lay in between. The CDR3 consists of 14 residues. The receptor's source is a woman in her 30s in good health. Sequenced sample: blood. The J gene is TRBJ2-1, the V gene TRBV10-3; a weak D match, TRBD2 (6 bases). This CDR3 is CAIREGRHTDEQFF. Written as DNA, the CDR3 is TGTGCCATCAGGGAGGGACGCCACACCGATGAGCAGTTCTTC.